Listed here are 32 T cell receptor beta chains from one sample, sequenced in a study of T cell changes during pregnancy in multiple sclerosis. Data came from immunoSEQ multiplex PCR; TCRdb stores just in-frame clones and leaves some out. The table has approximately 100,000 clones, approximately 90% seen once. The sample in question was peripheral blood, obtained after pregnancy. The receptors stem from a female donor with multiple sclerosis, enrolled in a pregnancy study.

The V gene is TRBV9, the J gene TRBJ1-4; 9 bases map to TRBD1. CDR3 length equals 15 residues. CDR1 SGDLS and CDR2 YYNGEE come from the germline V gene. The junction had 5 bases not matched to a gene; V was cut back by 2 bases and J by 6 bases. CDR3 protein: CASSVGTGLDEKLFF. The DNA for the CDR3 is TGTGCCAGCAGCGTCGGGACAGGGTTAGATGAAAAACTGTTTTTT.

The V call is TRBV5-1, the J call TRBJ2-7; tentative D call: TRBD2 (6 bases). Trimming shortened V by 3 bases and J by 1 base, and 11 bases separated the two germline ends. This CDR3 is built from 14 residues. Germline CDR1 reads SGHRS; CDR2 reads YFSETQ. CDR3 in DNA: TGCGCCAGCAGCTCTATCGGGGGTTCCTACGAGCAGTACTTC. Residues: CASSSIGGSYEQYF.

This clone was observed many times. The rearrangement links TRBV30 to TRBJ1-6; a weak D match, TRBD1 (6 bases). From germline, CDR1 is GTSNPN and CDR2 SVGIG (reference sequence). This CDR3 comprises 14 residues. V was cut by 3 bases and J by 10 bases, with 16 bases left in between. The CDR3 coding sequence is TGTGCCTGGAGCGGAAGACAGGCGTCATCACCCCTCCACTTT. It codes for CAWSGRQASSPLHF.

The chain combines TRBV13 with TRBJ2-2; a possible D gene is TRBD2 (6 bases). V gave up 0 bases and J gave up 7 bases, with 9 bases separating them. Germline lookup yields CDR1 PRHDT and CDR2 FYEKMQ (reference sequence). This CDR3 spans 14 amino acids. The CDR3: CASSLGTRGGELFF. CDR3 sequence (DNA): TGTGCCAGCAGCTTAGGGACTAGAGGCGGGGAGCTGTTTTTT.

J is TRBJ1-6 and V is TRBV7-2; D unclear. Germline V gives CDR1 SGHTA, CDR2 FQGNSA. The CDR3 totals 16 residues. Trimming left V 5 bases short and J 8 bases short, with 19 bases between. The CDR3 is CASSILQSPSDSPLHF. In DNA, the CDR3 is TGTGCCAGCAGCATATTACAGTCTCCCTCGGATTCACCCCTCCACTTT.

This chain's CDR3 is CASTQGAGTGELFF. The CDR3 coding sequence is TGTGCCAGCACTCAGGGGGCGGGCACCGGGGAGCTGTTTTTT. V gene TRBV7-3 combines with J gene TRBJ2-2, with 8 bases lining up with TRBD1. Germline trimming cut 7 bases from V and 4 bases from J; bases unmatched to any gene: 5. Per germline, CDR1 SGHTA and CDR2 FQGTGA. The CDR3 is 14 residues long.

The chain combines TRBV27 with TRBJ2-1; perhaps TRBD2 as D (6 bases). The CDR3 totals 16 residues. The V gene's germline CDR1 is MNHEY and CDR2 SMNVEV (reference sequence). Trimming left V 3 bases short and J 4 bases short, with 16 bases between. CDR3 DNA sequence: TGTGCCAGCAGTTTCTCCGGGACCCGGGGGTACAATGAGCAGTTCTTC. This encodes CASSFSGTRGYNEQFF.

The CDR3 is CASTAAQGNEQFF. DNA of the CDR3: TGTGCCAGCACCGCGGCACAGGGGAATGAGCAGTTCTTC. This chain links TRBV6-5 with TRBJ2-1; 7 nucleotides line up with TRBD1. The CDR3 totals 13 residues. Germline CDR1 and CDR2: MNHEY and SVGAGI. J lost 7 bases, V lost 7 bases, and 7 bases had no gene match.

This clone has only one observation. The V call is TRBV29-1, the J call TRBJ2-6, with D unresolved. The CDR3 spans 12 residues. CDR1 is SQVTM and CDR2 is ANQGSEA in the germline V gene. Trimming stripped 3 bases from V and 4 bases from J, with 4 bases between. The CDR3 loop reads CSVDMGANVLTF. The CDR3 bases are TGCAGCGTTGATATGGGGGCCAACGTCCTGACTTTC.

The chain carries TRBV28 and TRBJ1-1; possible D gene TRBD1, 6 bases. Per the germline V gene, CDR1 is MDHEN and CDR2 is SYDVKM. V was clipped by 4 bases and J by 1 base, with 19 bases between them. The CDR3 runs to 17 residues. The CDR3 region is CASSSSGDNLKNTEAFF. CDR3 sequence (DNA): TGTGCCAGCAGTTCCTCCGGGGACAACCTGAAGAACACTGAAGCTTTCTTT.

The chain joins TRBV7-2 to TRBJ2-3; 9 nucleotides match TRBD2. This CDR3 has 16 amino acids. The V and J ends lost 1 base and 2 bases, in that order; junction bases with no gene match: 4. Looked up from germline, CDR1 is SGHTA and CDR2 is FQGNSA. The DNA for the CDR3 is TGTGCCAGCAGCTTAGTAGCGGGGGCCCCCACAGATACGCAGTATTTT. This translates into CASSLVAGAPTDTQYF.

The chain is built from TRBV2 and TRBJ2-5, with 8 bases lining up with TRBD1. CDR1 is SNHLY, CDR2 FYNNEI, per germline. The V and J ends lost 6 bases and 5 bases, in that order; junction bases with no gene match: 5. The CDR3 runs to 13 residues. This CDR3 is CASRGQALETQYF. CDR3 coding DNA: TGTGCCAGCAGGGGACAGGCCCTCGAGACCCAGTACTTC.

The count of this clone is one. The genes are TRBV7-9 and TRBJ1-1; tentatively, D is TRBD1 (5 bases). This CDR3 has 15 amino acids. V was shortened by 0 bases and J by 5 bases, with 13 bases between the two germline ends. Germline V CDR1 and CDR2: SEHNR, FQNEAQ (reference sequence). The CDR3 sequence: CASSLASQGGTEAFF. The CDR3 DNA follows: TGTGCCAGCAGCTTAGCGTCCCAGGGTGGAACTGAAGCTTTCTTT.

V is TRBV5-1 and J is TRBJ1-6, with TRBD1 identical over 12 bases. This CDR3 comprises 17 residues. Germline CDR1 SGHRS, CDR2 YFSETQ. V was pared by 3 bases and J by 7 bases, with 8 bases of the junction left unmatched. The DNA of the CDR3 is TGCGCCAGCAGCTCGGAGGGACAGGGGGCAGTGAATTCACCCCTCCACTTT. This gives the protein CASSSEGQGAVNSPLHF.

This rearrangement joins TRBV6-6 to TRBJ1-1, with TRBD1 matching 7 bases. The CDR3 has 14 residues. Germline CDR1 reads MNHNY; CDR2 reads SVGAGI (reference sequence). V was pared by 2 bases and J by 5 bases, with 5 bases of the junction left unmatched. CDR3 sequence reads: CASSYVGGGTEAFF. DNA of the CDR3: TGTGCCAGCAGTTACGTAGGGGGCGGAACTGAAGCTTTCTTT.

J is TRBJ1-2 and V is TRBV27, with 10 bases identical to TRBD1. V shed 6 bases, J shed 4 bases, and the junction held 8 bases outside the gene matches. Germline CDR1 is MNHEY and CDR2 is SMNVEV (reference sequence). This CDR3 has 15 residues. CDR3 in amino acids: CASSPTGGVGYGYTF. CDR3 coding DNA: TGTGCCAGCAGCCCGACAGGGGGCGTAGGCTATGGCTACACCTTC.

The V gene is TRBV27, the J gene TRBJ1-5; D might be TRBD1 (6 bases). CDR3 length: 13 residues. In germline, CDR1 is MNHEY, CDR2 SMNVEV (reference sequence). V was trimmed by 5 bases and J by 7 bases, leaving 12 bases between them. CDR3 in DNA: TGTGCCAGCAGTGTGGGGGCGCGGCAGCCCCAGCATTTT. Translated: CASSVGARQPQHF.

The chain has TRBV6-5 and TRBJ1-2; D not resolved. The length of the CDR3 is 14 residues. Looked up from germline, CDR1 is MNHEY and CDR2 is SVGAGI. Trimming removed 6 bases at V and 2 bases at J, with 13 bases between. As DNA, the CDR3 is TGTGCCAGCAGAATACCCGGGAAGAACTATGGCTACACCTTC. It yields the protein CASRIPGKNYGYTF.

The chain employs TRBV5-6 and TRBJ2-4, with unresolved D. Trimming shortened V by 0 bases and J by 6 bases, and 4 bases separated the two germline ends. The germline CDR1 and CDR2 sequences are SGHDT and YYEEEE. This CDR3 has 12 residues. The CDR3 sequence is CASSLDRNIQYF. The CDR3, as DNA: TGTGCCAGCAGCTTGGACAGAAACATTCAGTACTTC.

The J gene is TRBJ2-2, the V gene TRBV27; 9 bases fit TRBD1. Per germline, CDR1 MNHEY and CDR2 SMNVEV (reference sequence). Losses at the gene ends were 6 bases for V and 5 bases for J; bases not matched to a gene: 7. CDR3 length equals 15 residues. Written as DNA, the CDR3 is TGTGCCAGCAGCTGGAACGACAGGGGGACCGGGGAGCTGTTTTTT. Its protein product is CASSWNDRGTGELFF.

V is TRBV5-8 and J is TRBJ2-6; no clear D gene. Trimming took off 4 bases at V and 0 bases at J, with 17 bases between the two ends. CDR1 is SGHTS, CDR2 YDEGEE, per germline. The CDR3 has 18 residues. The DNA of the CDR3 is TGTGCCAGCAGCGCCGAGGTCCGGTATTACTCTGGGGCCAACGTCCTGACTTTC. Translating it yields CASSAEVRYYSGANVLTF.

Here the CDR3 DNA reads TGCGCCAGCAGGGGGACACTGGGGGATTACAATGAGCAGTTCTTC. Translating gives CASRGTLGDYNEQFF. This chain uses TRBV5-1 with TRBJ2-1; tentative D call: TRBD1 (6 bases). The CDR3 spans 15 residues. Germline V gives CDR1 SGHRS, CDR2 YFSETQ. V was trimmed by 5 bases and J by 4 bases, leaving 16 bases between them.

V gene TRBV10-3 combines with J gene TRBJ1-2, with a weak D call TRBD1 (5 bases). This CDR3 is built from 16 residues. Trimming stripped 7 bases from V and 4 bases from J, with 22 bases between. Germline loops: CDR1 ENHRY, CDR2 SYGVKD. CDR3 protein: CAIKGVGGIPPYGYTF. CDR3 nucleotide sequence: TGTGCCATCAAAGGGGTGGGTGGCATCCCCCCCTATGGCTACACCTTC.

Only one count was recorded for this clone. V is TRBV4-1 and J is TRBJ2-7; 10 positions agree with TRBD2. V was clipped by 1 base and J by 6 bases; unmatched bases: 6. Per germline, CDR1 MGHRA and CDR2 YSYEKL. The length of the CDR3 is 15 residues. CDR3 in amino acids: CASSQVQAGGREQYF. The CDR3 region has the DNA TGCGCCAGCAGCCAAGTTCAAGCGGGGGGGCGCGAGCAGTACTTC.

V gene TRBV5-1 combines with J gene TRBJ2-1, with 11 bases lining up with TRBD2. Per the germline V gene, CDR1 is SGHRS and CDR2 is YFSETQ. J lost 9 bases, V lost 3 bases, and 8 bases had no gene match. CDR3 size: 15 residues. The CDR3 region is CASSSDGSGGVEQFF. The CDR3, as DNA: TGCGCCAGCAGCTCGGACGGTAGCGGGGGGGTTGAGCAGTTCTTC.

This sequence joins TRBV6-1 and TRBJ2-7; 14 nucleotides align to TRBD2. Losses at the gene ends were 0 bases for V and 6 bases for J; bases not matched to a gene: 4. CDR1 MNHNS and CDR2 SASEGT come from the germline V gene. The CDR3 is 16 residues long. The CDR3 bases are TGTGCCAGCAGTGAAGCGCGACTAGCGGGGGGGCTCGAGCAGTACTTC. Translation: CASSEARLAGGLEQYF.

The rearrangement uses TRBV5-1 and TRBJ2-1; D unclear. Trimming shortened V by 2 bases and J by 6 bases, and 9 bases separated the two germline ends. The CDR3 is 13 residues long. Germline V gives CDR1 SGHRS, CDR2 YFSETQ. CDR3 in DNA: TGCGCCAGCAGCTTCGAGTCAAGCAATGAGCAGTTCTTC. It specifies CASSFESSNEQFF. Complete variable domain (other parts from reference TRBV5-1 and TRBJ2-1): KAGVTQTPRYLIKTRGQQVTLSCSPISGHRSVSWYQQTPGQGLQFLFEYFSETQRNKGNFPGRFSGRQFSNSRSEMNVSTLELGDSALYLCASSFESSNEQFFGPGTRLTVL.

The rearrangement links TRBV27 to TRBJ1-1; D is unresolved. The CDR3 contains 15 residues. The V and J ends lost 4 bases and 5 bases respectively, with 17 bases between them. Germline CDR1 reads MNHEY; CDR2 reads SMNVEV (reference sequence). The CDR3 region has the DNA TGTGCCAGCAGTTCAGGAGGGCCGGCGGGGACTGAAGCTTTCTTT. This encodes CASSSGGPAGTEAFF.

The chain employs TRBV4-2 and TRBJ2-7; D is perhaps TRBD2 (5 bases). There are 13 residues in the CDR3. Germline loops: CDR1 LGHNA, CDR2 YNFKEQ. V lost 4 bases and J 1 base, leaving 8 bases between the germline ends. Written as DNA, the CDR3 is TGTGCCAGCAGCCCGGACTTATCCTACGAGCAGTACTTC. This encodes CASSPDLSYEQYF.

In its sample, this clone ranks as medium-sized. The chain uses TRBV27 and TRBJ1-5, with D uncertain. The CDR3 length is 13 residues. V dropped 2 bases and J dropped 7 bases, with 9 bases sitting between them. Germline V lookup: CDR1 MNHEY, CDR2 SMNVEV (reference sequence). The CDR3 sequence: CASSLRSGQPQHF. The CDR3 DNA reads TGTGCCAGCAGTTTAAGGTCGGGACAGCCCCAGCATTTT.

The rearrangement links TRBV27 to TRBJ1-2; unclear D gene. V was clipped by 3 bases and J by 0 bases, with 20 bases between them. The germline V gene has CDR1 MNHEY and CDR2 SMNVEV (reference sequence). The CDR3 is 18 residues long. DNA of the CDR3: TGTGCCAGCAGTTTTTGGAGTCGAGTAACCAATTCTAACTATGGCTACACCTTC. Its translation: CASSFWSRVTNSNYGYTF.

This clone was seen once. The J gene is TRBJ2-2, the V gene TRBV7-9, with D possibly being TRBD1 (5 bases). This CDR3 spans 17 amino acids. Germline loops: CDR1 SEHNR, CDR2 FQNEAQ (reference sequence). V was cut by 5 bases and J by 5 bases, with 21 bases left in between. CDR3 sequence (DNA): TGTGCCAGCAGCCCCCGACCCAGGGAAATAGATACCGGGGAGCTGTTTTTT. Protein: CASSPRPREIDTGELFF.